This TCR beta chain was recovered during a study of identical twins. Study results and limitations: Out-of-frame alpha sequences shared by twins showed excess low generation probability. The more abundant beta clonotypes in cord blood had fewer insertions, and memory repertoires did not show this.

MiXCR, run by TCRdb on the 5' RACE reads, gives a single entry per CDR3 protein. This sample has about 340,000 distinct CDR3 sequences, with 9% to 10% found just once. Healthy Caucasians alone served as donors. Concerning this clonotype: The antigen is unknown.

The sequence was collected from a woman aged 50 to 65 in good health. Sequenced material: naive T cells sorted from blood.

The CDR3 sequence: CASSAGLAEQYV. CDR3 DNA sequence: TGTGCCAGCAGCGCGGGACTAGCGGAGCAGTACGTC. V gene TRBV6-1 combines with J gene TRBJ2-7; TRBD2 agrees at 10 bases. The CDR3 spans 12 residues. With V trimmed by 6 bases and J by 7 bases, 3 bases remained unmatched. Germline CDR1 MNHNS, CDR2 SASEGT.